The 21 T cell receptor beta chains presented below share a single source sample, sequenced in a study of T-cell reconstitution after alpha-beta-depleted transplantation in children. Researchers prepared the TCRbeta library using unique molecular identifiers, the study reports. TCRdb reprocessed the PCR reads with MiXCR, giving one entry per CDR3 protein. The sample has some 450,000 distinct CDR3 sequences; roughly 44% are singletons. The source material was PBMCs, sampled before TCRalphabeta/CD19-depleted stem cell transplant. The receptors stem from a girl aged 2 to 10 with aplastic anemia, due to receive a stem cell transplant.

V gene TRBV7-8 combines with J gene TRBJ2-1, with D hard to call. The V and J ends lost 5 bases and 7 bases respectively, with 9 bases between them. Germline CDR1 is SGHVS and CDR2 is FQNEAQ. There are 12 residues in the CDR3. The CDR3 DNA reads as TGTGCCAGCAGCCCCTATTTGAATGAGCAGTTCTTC. It specifies CASSPYLNEQFF.

This clonotype was counted once. The chain carries TRBV20-1 and TRBJ2-1; D gene ambiguous. V lost 0 bases and J lost 0, with 12 bases in between. The V gene's germline CDR1 is DFQATT and CDR2 SNEGSKA (reference sequence). The CDR3 sequence is 16 residues long. The CDR3 spells CSARDHGLDSYNEQFF. Written as DNA, the CDR3 is TGCAGTGCTAGAGATCATGGGCTGGACTCCTACAATGAGCAGTTCTTC.

This clonotype has at least ten counts. V is TRBV18 and J is TRBJ2-2; D may be TRBD1 or TRBD2 (5 bases each). CDR3 length equals 16 residues. Trimming took off 0 bases at V and 4 bases at J, with 12 bases between the two ends. Germline V CDR1 and CDR2: KGHSH, LQKENI. The CDR3 protein is CASSPPGVWSTGELFF. The CDR3, as DNA: TGTGCCAGCTCACCACCGGGGGTCTGGTCCACCGGGGAGCTGTTTTTT.

The chain recombines TRBV5-6 with TRBJ2-1, with D perhaps matching TRBD1 (5 bases). The germline V and J ends were trimmed by 4 bases and 5 bases, with 19 bases remaining between them. Germline lookup yields CDR1 SGHDT and CDR2 YYEEEE. The CDR3 is 16 residues long. The CDR3 loop is CASSGKQVLYNNEQFF. The CDR3 bases are TGTGCCAGCAGCGGAAAACAGGTCCTCTATAACAATGAGCAGTTCTTC.

This clonotype has just a few counts. The CDR3: CSLWGGREEETQYF. The CDR3 DNA reads as TGCAGCCTGTGGGGAGGGAGGGAAGAAGAGACCCAGTACTTC. The gene calls are TRBV29-1 and TRBJ2-5, with 7 positions matching TRBD2. Germline CDR1 SQVTM, CDR2 ANQGSEA. CDR3 length equals 14 residues. V lost 8 bases, J lost 3 bases, and 12 bases stayed unmatched.

This chain links TRBV6-5 with TRBJ1-3; D gene uncertain. This CDR3 region has 15 residues. V dropped 2 bases and J dropped 0 bases, with 8 bases sitting between them. The germline V gene encodes CDR1 MNHEY and CDR2 SVGAGI. The CDR3 coding sequence is TGTGCCAGCAGTTACGAGAGGAGCTCTGGAAACACCATATATTTT. Translated: CASSYERSSGNTIYF.

The chain employs TRBV12-3 or TRBV12-4 and TRBJ2-7; 8 bases are a match to TRBD2. The CDR3 has 16 residues. V dropped 0 bases and J dropped 3; count of bases not matched to a gene: 7. CDR3 sequence: CASSLAAGTRDYEQYF. The CDR3 DNA sequence: TGTGCCAGCAGTTTAGCGGCCGGGACTAGAGACTACGAGCAGTACTTC.

This clonotype showed up many times. This chain joins TRBV12-3 or TRBV12-4 and TRBJ1-2, with D unclear. V was clipped by 5 bases and J by 8 bases, with 18 bases between them. CDR3 size: 14 residues. The CDR3 bases are TGTGCCAGCAGTGCCTCGGCGTCGTTGGGCGGCTACACCTTC. Translated, it gives CASSASASLGGYTF.

In this sample, this clonotype turned up many times. The V call is TRBV15, the J call TRBJ1-2; 8 nucleotides line up with TRBD1. The CDR3 is 15 amino acids. Germline CDR1 LNHNV, CDR2 YYDKDF (reference sequence). V lost 1 base to trimming and J lost 7 bases; unmatched junction nucleotides: 8. The CDR3 region has the DNA TGTGCCACCAGCAGAGCTAAAGGGACAGGAGCTGGCTACACCTTC. Protein product: CATSRAKGTGAGYTF.

This clonotype was found many times. This chain links TRBV3-1 with TRBJ1-2, with 8 bases identical to TRBD1. The CDR3 runs to 14 residues. The V segment lost 6 bases and the J segment 4 bases; nucleotides outside the gene matches: 7. The germline V gene has CDR1 LGHDT and CDR2 YNNKEL (reference sequence). The chain's CDR3 is CASSPPGGGYGYTF. The CDR3 region has the DNA TGTGCCAGCAGTCCACCAGGGGGCGGCTATGGCTACACCTTC.

The chain couples TRBV3-1 to TRBJ2-3; maybe TRBD2 (6 bases). Germline assignment: CDR1 LGHDT and CDR2 YNNKEL (reference sequence). With 3 bases removed from V and 3 bases from J, the gap between germline ends came to 25 bases. The length of the CDR3 is 19 residues. The CDR3 is CASSHLAPWADGGTDTQYF. For the CDR3, the DNA is TGTGCCAGCAGCCACTTGGCCCCGTGGGCGGACGGGGGTACAGATACGCAGTATTTT.

This chain connects TRBV4-1 to TRBJ2-7, with 8 bases aligning to TRBD2. The junction had 15 bases not matched to a gene; V was cut back by 4 bases and J by 7 bases. Germline V gives CDR1 MGHRA, CDR2 YSYEKL. The CDR3 has 16 residues. CDR3 DNA: TGCGCCAGCAGCCTAGAGTTAACGGGAGGGCCTTGGGAGCAGTACTTC. Translation gives CASSLELTGGPWEQYF.

J is TRBJ1-1 and V is TRBV7-9; no clear D gene. The CDR3 is made up of 15 amino acids. Trimming removed 1 base from V and 6 bases from J, with 15 bases in between. The germline V gene encodes CDR1 SEHNR and CDR2 FQNEAQ (reference sequence). The CDR3 sequence: CASSLVPGNDAEAFF. CDR3 nucleotides: TGTGCCAGCAGCTTAGTCCCAGGCAACGACGCTGAAGCTTTCTTT.

The chain uses TRBV29-1 and TRBJ2-3; D not resolved. Germline V gene lookup returns CDR1 SQVTM and CDR2 ANQGSEA. This CDR3 is 10 amino acids long. Trimming pared 3 bases from V and 9 bases from J, leaving 7 bases between. The CDR3 loop is CSVEVGTQYF. Here the CDR3 DNA reads TGCAGCGTTGAGGTGGGGACGCAGTATTTT.

This clonotype was seen more than once but under ten times. This sequence joins TRBV5-1 and TRBJ2-7; the match to TRBD1 covers 9 bases. The CDR3 covers 16 residues. V lost 0 bases and J lost 1; bases outside the gene matches: 5. Germline loops: CDR1 SGHRS, CDR2 YFSETQ. The CDR3, as DNA: TGCGCCAGCAGCTTGGTGGGGGGGACAGGGTCCTACGAGCAGTACTTC. It codes for CASSLVGGTGSYEQYF.

This clonotype was detected many times. The V gene is TRBV4-3, the J gene TRBJ2-1; 12 bases match TRBD2. The CDR3 spans 19 residues. CDR1 is LGHNA and CDR2 is YSLEER in the germline V gene. Trimming removed 0 bases from V and 10 bases from J; junction bases left unmatched: 16. CDR3 coding DNA: TGCGCCAGCAGCCAAGATAGGGGAAGGAGACTAGCGGGGGTAAGCGAGCAGTTCTTC. Its protein product is CASSQDRGRRLAGVSEQFF.

There are a few counts of this clonotype. The CDR3 nucleotides read TGCAGTGCTTCAGGGGCTAGCGGCCTCACAGATACGCAGTATTTT. This sequence encodes CSASGASGLTDTQYF. This rearrangement joins TRBV20-1 to TRBJ2-3, with D perhaps TRBD2 (7 bases). CDR1 is DFQATT, CDR2 SNEGSKA, per germline (reference sequence). V lost 5 bases and J 2 bases, leaving 17 bases between the germline ends. The CDR3 covers 15 residues.

This clonotype was seen at least ten times. The chain uses TRBV5-1 and TRBJ2-7; either TRBD1 or TRBD2 may supply D (5 bases each). Trimming took 5 bases from V and 6 from J, leaving 15 bases between them. The CDR3 runs 13 residues. Germline V gives CDR1 SGHRS, CDR2 YFSETQ. The chain's CDR3 is CASRPTKGTEQYF. In nucleotides, the CDR3 is TGCGCCAGCAGACCCACCAAGGGGACCGAGCAGTACTTC.

V is TRBV20-1 and J is TRBJ2-3; 9 nucleotides line up with TRBD2. Trimming removed 3 bases from V and 5 bases from J; junction bases left unmatched: 9. Germline loops: CDR1 DFQATT, CDR2 SNEGSKA (reference sequence). CDR3 length: 15 amino acids. The CDR3: CSASRSSGNQDTQYF. Written as DNA, the CDR3 is TGCAGTGCTAGTAGATCTAGCGGGAATCAAGATACGCAGTATTTT.

This clonotype was observed once. The J gene is TRBJ2-5, the V gene TRBV29-1; 7 bases are shared with TRBD2. The trim removed 0 bases at V and 4 bases at J, leaving 11 bases unmatched. The germline CDR1 and CDR2 sequences are SQVTM and ANQGSEA. This CDR3 is 16 amino acids long. The CDR3 here is CSVEDRWGGEGETQYF. The CDR3 DNA reads TGCAGCGTTGAAGATCGTTGGGGGGGAGAGGGAGAGACCCAGTACTTC.

This clonotype was detected ten times or more. CDR3 sequence reads: CASRFGRPGETQYF. The CDR3 nucleotides are TGCGCCAGCAGATTTGGCCGTCCGGGAGAGACCCAGTACTTC. V usage is TRBV5-1 and J usage is TRBJ2-5; D uncertain. The V end lost 5 bases, the J end lost 4 bases, and 15 bases lay between the germline ends. The CDR3 consists of 14 residues. Germline V gene sequence: CDR1 SGHRS, CDR2 YFSETQ.